These 16 T cell receptor beta chains came from one sample sequenced in a study of T-cell memory formation after mild COVID-19. TCRdb reprocessed the 5' RACE reads with MiXCR, giving one entry per CDR3 protein. This table has about 600,000 distinct CDR3 sequences, about a fifth appearing once. The sample taken for sequencing was PBMCs or a T cell subset sorted from them (not recorded which). The receptors stem from an adult woman who had mild COVID-19 (a few samples of this study predate the infection). Cell type and time point are not known.

This clonotype occurred a few times. This rearrangement joins TRBV5-1 to TRBJ2-1, with 12 nucleotides matching TRBD2. The trim removed 3 bases at V and 6 bases at J, leaving 4 bases unmatched. The CDR3 is made up of 15 amino acids. Germline lookup yields CDR1 SGHRS and CDR2 YFSETQ. For the CDR3, the DNA is TGCGCCAGCAGCTCAGCTAGCGGGGGGGCCAATGAGCAGTTCTTC. Its protein is CASSSASGGANEQFF.

This sequence joins TRBV12-3 or TRBV12-4 and TRBJ1-4, with no clear D. V shed 5 bases and J shed 4 bases, with 14 bases lying between them. CDR3 length equals 15 residues. The CDR3 DNA reads as TGTGCCAGCAGTATGATGGCATACATTAATGAAAAACTGTTTTTT. Translation: CASSMMAYINEKLFF.

The table lists this clonotype with a count of one. The rearrangement joins TRBV5-4 to TRBJ2-7; TRBD1 matches at 10 bases. The CDR3 is made up of 15 amino acids. CDR1 is SGHNT, CDR2 YYREEE, per germline (reference sequence). V shed 4 bases and J 2 bases; nucleotides not matched to a gene: 6. For the CDR3, the DNA is TGTGCCAGCAGCGCCGGGACAGGGGACACCTACGAGCAGTACTTC. It codes for CASSAGTGDTYEQYF. The entire variable domain, with the rest obtained from reference TRBV5-4 and TRBJ2-7, is as follows: ETGVTQSPTHLIKTRGQQVTLRCSSQSGHNTVSWYQQALGQGPQFIFQYYREEENGRGNFPPRFSGLQFPNYSSELNVNALELDDSALYLCASSAGTGDTYEQYFGPGTRLTVT.

Only a few counts were recorded for this clonotype. The CDR3 protein is CASSWISSYNEQFF. In DNA form, the CDR3 reads TGTGCCAGCAGTTGGATTAGCTCCTACAATGAGCAGTTCTTC. The chain links TRBV28 to TRBJ2-1; the D is unclear. Germline V gives CDR1 MDHEN, CDR2 SYDVKM. V was trimmed by 4 bases and J by 0 bases, leaving 7 bases between them. CDR3 size: 14 residues.

The chain combines TRBV29-1 with TRBJ1-1; possibly TRBD1 for D (6 bases). CDR1 SQVTM and CDR2 ANQGSEA come from the germline V gene. This CDR3 comprises 11 residues. V lost 7 bases and J 1 base, leaving 7 bases between the germline ends. CDR3 nucleotides: TGCAGCGGGGGGCGGAACACTGAAGCTTTCTTT. Translated: CSGGRNTEAFF.

The sample holds a few counts of this clonotype. The genes are TRBV7-2 and TRBJ2-7; 9 bases line up with TRBD1. The junction had 5 bases not matched to a gene; V was cut back by 5 bases and J by 3 bases. CDR1 and CDR2 (germline): SGHTA, FQGNSA. This CDR3 is built from 14 residues. The CDR3 sequence is CASSLRDRVYEQYF. In DNA, the CDR3 is TGTGCCAGCAGCCTCCGGGACAGGGTCTACGAGCAGTACTTC.

The chain recombines TRBV6-6 with TRBJ1-2, with 9 bases fitting TRBD1. Germline trimming cut 8 bases from V and 3 bases from J; bases unmatched to any gene: 4. The CDR3 length is 13 residues. Germline CDR1 reads MNHNY; CDR2 reads SVGAGI (reference sequence). CDR3 nucleotide sequence: TGTGCCAGCTTACAGGGGGCGGACTATGGCTACACCTTC. Translation: CASLQGADYGYTF.

This clonotype was observed at least ten times. This chain uses TRBV12-3 or TRBV12-4 with TRBJ1-2; no firm D call. V was trimmed by 5 bases and J by 4 bases, leaving 17 bases between them. The CDR3 loop spans 15 amino acids. The CDR3 DNA sequence: TGTGCCAGCAGTGCCAATGTGAACGGAGTCTATGGCTACACCTTC. It translates to CASSANVNGVYGYTF.

The V and J genes are TRBV14 and TRBJ2-2, with D perhaps TRBD1 (5 bases). V was pared by 0 bases and J by 3 bases, with 14 bases between. The CDR3 totals 17 residues. CDR1 SGHDN and CDR2 FVKESK come from the germline V gene. The CDR3 DNA follows: TGTGCCAGCAGCCAAGATTATTGGGGCCAGTACACCGGGGAGCTGTTTTTT. This codes for CASSQDYWGQYTGELFF.

V usage is TRBV29-1 and J usage is TRBJ1-1; D is unclear. This CDR3 has 11 residues. The V gene's germline CDR1 is SQVTM and CDR2 ANQGSEA. V was trimmed by 7 bases and J by 8 bases, leaving 14 bases between them. The CDR3 here is CSGRASGEAFF. In DNA form, the CDR3 reads TGCAGCGGTCGGGCGAGTGGGGAAGCTTTCTTT. The full variable domain, completed using reference TRBV29-1 and TRBJ1-1, is SAVISQKPSRDICQRGTSLTIQCQVDSQVTMMFWYRQQPGQSLTLIATANQGSEATYESGFVIDKFPISRPNLTFSTLTVSNMSPEDSSIYLCSGRASGEAFFGQGTRLTVV.

The J gene is TRBJ2-1, the V gene TRBV9; 7 bases map to TRBD1. The CDR3 sequence is 14 residues long. The ends lost 4 bases at V and 13 bases at J; junction bases unmatched: 14. Germline assignment: CDR1 SGDLS and CDR2 YYNGEE. Here the CDR3 DNA reads TGTGCCAGCAGCTCTGGGGGACAGCGAACACCCCAGTTCTTC. Its protein is CASSSGGQRTPQFF.

V gene TRBV20-1 combines with J gene TRBJ2-1; D may be TRBD2 (5 bases). The V gene's germline CDR1 is DFQATT and CDR2 SNEGSKA (reference sequence). The length of the CDR3 is 13 residues. V lost 6 bases, J lost 0 bases, and 9 bases lay in between. The CDR3 loop is CSAAGSSYNEQFF. CDR3 nucleotides: TGCAGTGCGGCGGGCAGCTCCTACAATGAGCAGTTCTTC.

The chain combines TRBV15 with TRBJ2-3; the match to TRBD1 covers 8 bases. Germline values: CDR1 LNHNV, CDR2 YYDKDF (reference sequence). V trimming: 0 bases; J trimming: 10 bases; junction bases outside the gene matches: 6. The CDR3 totals 14 residues. As DNA, the CDR3 is TGTGCCACCAGCAGAGATAACGGACAGGGAGCGCAGTATTTT. This gives the protein CATSRDNGQGAQYF.

The chain recombines TRBV4-2 with TRBJ2-1; a possible D gene is TRBD2 (5 bases). Between the trimmed V and J ends, which lost 0 bases and 5 bases, there was a span of 8 bases. The germline V gene encodes CDR1 LGHNA and CDR2 YNFKEQ. This CDR3 region has 14 residues. CDR3 sequence: CASSQDRENNEQFF. The CDR3 region has the DNA TGTGCCAGCAGCCAAGATAGGGAGAACAATGAGCAGTTCTTC.

Ten or more counts support this clonotype. The chain links TRBV24-1 to TRBJ1-2; D ambiguous. V lost 1 base to trimming and J lost 1 base, with 6 bases between them. This CDR3 contains 14 residues. Germline V gives CDR1 KGHDR, CDR2 SFDVKD. The CDR3 sequence is CATSDFASNYGYTF. Here the CDR3 DNA reads TGTGCCACCAGTGATTTTGCCAGTAACTATGGCTACACCTTC.

V usage is TRBV7-9 and J usage is TRBJ1-6; no clear D gene. CDR1 is SEHNR, CDR2 FQNEAQ, per germline (reference sequence). This CDR3 contains 14 residues. Trimming took 1 base from V and 7 from J, leaving 8 bases between them. Written as DNA, the CDR3 is TGTGCCAGCAGCTTAGACAGCGTAAATTCACCCCTCCACTTT. This sequence encodes CASSLDSVNSPLHF. The whole variable domain, remainder taken from reference TRBV7-9 and TRBJ1-6, is DTGVSQNPRHKITKRGQNVTFRCDPISEHNRLYWYRQTLGQGPEFLTYFQNEAQLEKSRLLSDRFSAERPKGSFSTLEIQRTEQGDSAMYLCASSLDSVNSPLHFGNGTRLTVT.